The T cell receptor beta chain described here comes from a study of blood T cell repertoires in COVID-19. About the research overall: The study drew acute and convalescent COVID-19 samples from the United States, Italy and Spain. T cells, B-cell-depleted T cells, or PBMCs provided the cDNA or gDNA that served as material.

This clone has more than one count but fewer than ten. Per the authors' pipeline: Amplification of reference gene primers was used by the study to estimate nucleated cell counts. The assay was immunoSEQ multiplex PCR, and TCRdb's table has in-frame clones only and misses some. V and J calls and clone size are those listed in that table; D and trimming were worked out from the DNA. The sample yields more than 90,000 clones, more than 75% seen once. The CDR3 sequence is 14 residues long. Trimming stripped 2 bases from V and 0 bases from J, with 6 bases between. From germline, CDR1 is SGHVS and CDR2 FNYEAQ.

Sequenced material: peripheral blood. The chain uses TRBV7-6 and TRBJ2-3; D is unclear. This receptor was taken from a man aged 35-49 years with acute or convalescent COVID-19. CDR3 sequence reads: CASSLSVSTDTQYF. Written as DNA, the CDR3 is TGTGCCAGCAGCTTATCAGTTAGCACAGATACGCAGTATTTT. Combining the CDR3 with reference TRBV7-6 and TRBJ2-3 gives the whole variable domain GAGVSQSPRYKVTKRGQDVALRCDPISGHVSLYWYRQALGQGPEFLTYFNYEAQQDKSGLPNDRFSAERPEGSISTLTIQRTEQRDSAMYRCASSLSVSTDTQYFGPGTRLTVL.